The subject of this entry is one T cell receptor (beta chain). This entry comes from a study of identical twins. Germline values: CDR1 MNHNS, CDR2 SASEGT. Trimming stripped 4 bases from V and 7 bases from J, with 13 bases between. There are 14 residues in the CDR3. In TCRdb, the 5' RACE reads were re-called with MiXCR into one record per CDR3 protein. This sample yields around 230,000 distinct CDR3 sequences, of which over 5.5% are seen a single time; roughly 14% belongs to the top ten. The sample also formed part of further work on T cells expressing NK-cell markers.

The chain uses TRBV6-1 and TRBJ1-4, with a weak D call TRBD1 (5 bases). Sequences were obtained from CD8+ T cells sorted from blood. The sequence derives from a woman in her late teens or twenties in good health. As DNA, the CDR3 is TGTGCCAGCAGTGGACACTTGGGGGTTGAAAAACTGTTTTTT. It translates to CASSGHLGVEKLFF.